One and the same sample provided the 20 T cell receptor beta chains below, sequenced in a study of blood T cell repertoires in COVID-19. Method: immunoSEQ multiplex PCR; TCRdb's copy keeps in-frame clones and lacks some. The sample has 180,000 or so clones, around 79% seen once. Sample: PBMCs or T cells enriched from blood (not recorded which). These receptors originate from a man over 45 who had recovered from COVID-19.

This chain connects TRBV7-8 to TRBJ2-7; 10 nucleotides match TRBD1. The ends lost 2 bases at V and 3 bases at J; junction bases unmatched: 7. The germline CDR1 and CDR2 sequences are SGHVS and FQNEAQ. There are 16 residues in the CDR3. The CDR3 DNA follows: TGTGCCAGCAGCTTACGTCCCGGGACAGGGGTCTACGAGCAGTACTTC. Protein product: CASSLRPGTGVYEQYF.

This clone was seen more than once but under ten times. V gene TRBV28 combines with J gene TRBJ2-2; D call uncertain. Looked up from germline, CDR1 is MDHEN and CDR2 is SYDVKM. CDR3 size: 13 residues. With 3 bases removed from V and 7 bases from J, the gap between germline ends came to 9 bases. This CDR3 reads CASSFRGIGELFF. The CDR3 region has the DNA TGTGCCAGCAGTTTCCGCGGAATCGGGGAGCTGTTTTTT.

CDR3 DNA: TGTGCCAGCTCATCGAGTAGCGGGAGGGAGGAGACCCAGTACTTC. Translating gives CASSSSSGREETQYF. This chain links TRBV18 with TRBJ2-5, with TRBD2 matching 11 bases. This CDR3 comprises 15 residues. Germline V gene lookup returns CDR1 KGHSH and CDR2 LQKENI. Trimming at V came to 5 bases and at J to 5 bases, leaving 7 bases not matched to a gene.

This clone was picked up one time. V and J are TRBV27 and TRBJ2-7; the D is unclear. Trimming stripped 2 bases from V and 1 base from J, with 12 bases between. The CDR3 has 15 residues. The germline V gene has CDR1 MNHEY and CDR2 SMNVEV (reference sequence). The DNA for the CDR3 is TGTGCCAGCAGTTTACGCATTTCAGGATCCTACGAGCAGTACTTC. Translation: CASSLRISGSYEQYF.

The chain links TRBV2 to TRBJ1-2; TRBD1 is a possible D gene (5 bases). Per the germline V gene, CDR1 is SNHLY and CDR2 is FYNNEI. The ends were cut back, 1 base at V and 8 bases at J, with 14 bases in the middle. The CDR3 length is 14 residues. In DNA, the CDR3 is TGTGCCAGCAGTGAAGTAAGGGGCGCTTTGGGCTACACCTTC. The encoded protein is CASSEVRGALGYTF.

The chain combines TRBV7-9 with TRBJ1-3; 10 bases line up with TRBD1. From germline, CDR1 is SEHNR and CDR2 FQNEAQ (reference sequence). V lost 3 bases and J lost 3; bases outside the gene matches: 11. The CDR3 is 18 residues long. The CDR3 nucleotides are TGTGCCAGCAGCTTCCTTGGGACAGGGGTATTTGTTGGAAACACCATATATTTT. It yields the protein CASSFLGTGVFVGNTIYF. Combining the CDR3 with reference TRBV7-9 and TRBJ1-3 gives the whole variable domain DTGVSQNPRHKITKRGQNVTFRCDPISEHNRLYWYRQTLGQGPEFLTYFQNEAQLEKSRLLSDRFSAERPKGSFSTLEIQRTEQGDSAMYLCASSFLGTGVFVGNTIYFGEGSWLTVV.

The sample holds a few counts of this clone. This sequence joins TRBV6-4 and TRBJ2-1, with 8 bases identical to TRBD1. Germline V gene lookup returns CDR1 MRHNA and CDR2 SNTAGT. This CDR3 contains 14 residues. The V gene end was trimmed by 4 bases and the J gene end by 8 bases; junction bases not matched to a gene: 7. The CDR3 loop is CASSASGGRDEQFF. Here the CDR3 DNA reads TGTGCCAGCAGTGCGTCAGGGGGCAGAGATGAGCAGTTCTTC.

The DNA of the CDR3 is TGTGCCAGCGGTACTGCCGGGACAGGGAGTTCCTACGAGCAGTACTTC. Its protein product is CASGTAGTGSSYEQYF. The J gene is TRBJ2-7, the V gene TRBV28; TRBD1 matches at 9 bases. Germline assignment: CDR1 MDHEN and CDR2 SYDVKM. This CDR3 contains 16 residues. J was trimmed by 1 base and V by 8 bases; bases with no gene match: 12. The full variable domain, in which reference TRBV28 and TRBJ2-7 provide the parts outside the CDR3, is DVKVTQSSRYLVKRTGEKVFLECVQDMDHENMFWYRQDPGLGLRLIYFSYDVKMKEKGDIPEGYSVSREKKERFSLILESASTNQTSMYLCASGTAGTGSSYEQYFGPGTRLTVT.

The chain carries TRBV5-6 and TRBJ1-3; 7 bases are shared with TRBD1. CDR3 size: 14 residues. Germline assignment: CDR1 SGHDT and CDR2 YYEEEE. V was clipped by 2 bases and J by 2 bases; unmatched bases: 1. Here the CDR3 reads CASSLGTAGNTIYF. The DNA for the CDR3 is TGTGCCAGCAGCTTAGGGACAGCTGGAAACACCATATATTTT.

The J gene is TRBJ2-7, the V gene TRBV12-3 or TRBV12-4, with D perhaps matching TRBD2 (5 bases). There are 13 residues in the CDR3. V lost 4 bases and J 5 bases, leaving 12 bases between the germline ends. Written as DNA, the CDR3 is TGTGCCAGCAGTTCCTTGGGGAGCCACGAGCAGTACTTC. Residues: CASSSLGSHEQYF.

The V call is TRBV7-6, the J call TRBJ2-7, with TRBD2 matching over 12 bases. Germline CDR1 reads SGHVS; CDR2 reads FNYEAQ. J lost 5 bases, V lost 5 bases, and 7 bases had no gene match. The CDR3 consists of 15 residues. Here the CDR3 reads CASSPLLAGGHEQYF. The CDR3 nucleotides read TGTGCCAGCAGCCCCCTTCTAGCGGGGGGGCACGAGCAGTACTTC.

The chain is built from TRBV27 and TRBJ1-5; 10 bases are a match to TRBD1. V shed 5 bases, J shed 1 base, and the junction held 14 bases outside the gene matches. This CDR3 is built from 19 residues. The germline V gene has CDR1 MNHEY and CDR2 SMNVEV (reference sequence). The CDR3 sequence: CASSQRGQGMMWSNQPQHF. The CDR3 coding sequence is TGTGCCAGCAGTCAAAGGGGACAGGGGATGATGTGGAGCAATCAGCCCCAGCATTTT.

The CDR3 DNA is TGTGCCAGCAGCAAAGCAAAACTAGACCCCTACAATGAGCAGTTCTTC. As protein: CASSKAKLDPYNEQFF. The chain employs TRBV21-1 and TRBJ2-1; the table gives TRBD2 as D, unverified against the DNA. TRBV21-1 is tagged as a pseudogene. The CDR3 spans 16 residues.

The chain combines TRBV5-1 with TRBJ2-1; TRBD2 matches 8 bases. The CDR3 totals 15 residues. Germline V gives CDR1 SGHRS, CDR2 YFSETQ. The ends lost 8 bases at V and 1 base at J; junction bases unmatched: 8. CDR3 nucleotide sequence: TGCGCCAGTGGTCCAGCGGGAGCGTCCTACAATGAGCAGTTCTTC. Its translation is CASGPAGASYNEQFF.

This clone appeared a few times. The chain employs TRBV5-5 and TRBJ1-2, with a tentative D call TRBD1 (6 bases). From germline, CDR1 is SGHKS and CDR2 YYEKEE (reference sequence). The ends were cut back, 4 bases at V and 4 bases at J, with 17 bases in the middle. The CDR3 loop spans 15 amino acids. CDR3: CASSLGTTSLYGYTF. The CDR3 DNA reads TGTGCCAGCAGCCTCGGGACAACAAGTCTCTATGGCTACACCTTC.

V and J are TRBV11-2 and TRBJ2-7; D is undetermined. The CDR3 covers 13 residues. The V end lost 4 bases, the J end lost 2 bases, and 9 bases lay between the germline ends. The germline V gene encodes CDR1 SGHAT and CDR2 FQNNGV. The CDR3 coding sequence is TGTGCCAGCAGCTCCAACCGGGCCTACGAGCAGTACTTC. Its protein product is CASSSNRAYEQYF.

The V gene is TRBV7-2, the J gene TRBJ1-6, with a tentative D call TRBD1 (6 bases). The V and J ends lost 5 bases and 10 bases respectively, with 15 bases between them. The CDR3 is 14 amino acids. In germline, CDR1 is SGHTA, CDR2 FQGNSA. In DNA form, the CDR3 reads TGTGCCAGCAGCACTCAGGGGATAGGATCACCCCTCCACTTT. Translation: CASSTQGIGSPLHF.

The chain employs TRBV27 and TRBJ2-3; D is uncertain. The CDR3 length is 14 residues. Trimming left V 5 bases short and J 2 bases short, with 11 bases between. Germline V gene lookup returns CDR1 MNHEY and CDR2 SMNVEV (reference sequence). The DNA for the CDR3 is TGTGCCAGCAGTCCCCATTACAACACAGATACGCAGTATTTT. It translates to CASSPHYNTDTQYF.

A single count supports this clone. This chain links TRBV2 with TRBJ1-4; 7 bases agree with TRBD1. The CDR3 length is 14 residues. Trimming at V came to 4 bases and at J to 8 bases, leaving 7 bases not matched to a gene. Germline values: CDR1 SNHLY, CDR2 FYNNEI. DNA of the CDR3: TGTGCCAGCAGTGTCGGGACAGAAGGAGAAAAACTGTTTTTT. Protein sequence: CASSVGTEGEKLFF.

This clone was picked up a small number of times. This chain joins TRBV5-1 and TRBJ2-3; weak D call: TRBD1 (7 bases). V was trimmed by 5 bases and J by 3 bases, leaving 16 bases between them. Germline V lookup: CDR1 SGHRS, CDR2 YFSETQ. The CDR3 spans 15 residues. CDR3: CASRLTGEATDTQYF. The CDR3 DNA reads TGCGCCAGCAGACTTACAGGGGAGGCGACAGATACGCAGTATTTT.